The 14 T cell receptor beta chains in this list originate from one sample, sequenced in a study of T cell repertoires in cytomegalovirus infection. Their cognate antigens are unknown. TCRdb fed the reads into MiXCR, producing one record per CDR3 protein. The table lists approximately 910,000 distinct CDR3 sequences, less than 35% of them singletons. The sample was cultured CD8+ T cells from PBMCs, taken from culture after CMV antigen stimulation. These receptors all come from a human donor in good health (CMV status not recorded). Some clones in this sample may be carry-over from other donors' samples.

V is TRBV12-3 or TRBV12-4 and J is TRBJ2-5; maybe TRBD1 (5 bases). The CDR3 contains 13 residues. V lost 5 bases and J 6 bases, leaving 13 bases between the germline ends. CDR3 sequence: CASSPTALQTQYF. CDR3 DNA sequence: TGTGCCAGCAGTCCGACAGCCCTTCAGACCCAGTACTTC.

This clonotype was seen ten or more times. This CDR3 reads CASSWGTGFPEAFF. The CDR3 DNA sequence: TGTGCCAGCAGCTGGGGGACAGGGTTTCCTGAAGCTTTCTTT. V gene TRBV7-2 combines with J gene TRBJ1-1, with 9 positions matching TRBD1. The CDR3 contains 14 residues. V lost 4 bases and J lost 6; bases outside the gene matches: 6. Per germline, CDR1 SGHTA and CDR2 FQGNSA.

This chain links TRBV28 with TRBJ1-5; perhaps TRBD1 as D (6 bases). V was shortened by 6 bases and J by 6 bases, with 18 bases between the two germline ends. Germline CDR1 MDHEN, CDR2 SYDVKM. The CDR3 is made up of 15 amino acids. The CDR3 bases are TGTGCCAGCAGCCGCGACAGGCCTAGGGGTCAGCCCCAGCATTTT. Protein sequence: CASSRDRPRGQPQHF.

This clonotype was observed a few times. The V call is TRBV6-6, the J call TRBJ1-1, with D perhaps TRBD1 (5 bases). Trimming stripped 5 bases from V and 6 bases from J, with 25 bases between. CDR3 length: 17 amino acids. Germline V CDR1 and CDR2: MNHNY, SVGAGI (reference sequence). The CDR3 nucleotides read TGTGCCAGCAGTGTACTGGGGGTAGGCACCTGGGGACCTGAAGCTTTCTTT. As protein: CASSVLGVGTWGPEAFF.

CDR3 DNA: TGTGCCAGCAGTTTTGCCGTTGGACAGTCCTACAATGAGCAGTTCTTC. Its protein product is CASSFAVGQSYNEQFF. The gene calls are TRBV28 and TRBJ2-1; D perhaps matches TRBD1 (6 bases). Trimming removed 3 bases from V and 1 base from J, with 13 bases in between. Germline CDR1 reads MDHEN; CDR2 reads SYDVKM. The CDR3 spans 16 residues.

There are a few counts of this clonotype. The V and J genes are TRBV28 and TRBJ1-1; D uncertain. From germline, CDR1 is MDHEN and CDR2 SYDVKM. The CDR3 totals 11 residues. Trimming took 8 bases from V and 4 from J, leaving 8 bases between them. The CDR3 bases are TGTGCCAGCGATGGAGGCACTGAAGCTTTCTTT. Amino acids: CASDGGTEAFF.

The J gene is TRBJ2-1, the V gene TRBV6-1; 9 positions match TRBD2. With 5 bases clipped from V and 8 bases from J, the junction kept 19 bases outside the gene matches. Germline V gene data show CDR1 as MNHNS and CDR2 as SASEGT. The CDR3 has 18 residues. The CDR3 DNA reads TGTGCCAGCAGTTACCTGACTGAAGCGGCGGGGGGGCCCCATGAGCAGTTCTTC. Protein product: CASSYLTEAAGGPHEQFF.

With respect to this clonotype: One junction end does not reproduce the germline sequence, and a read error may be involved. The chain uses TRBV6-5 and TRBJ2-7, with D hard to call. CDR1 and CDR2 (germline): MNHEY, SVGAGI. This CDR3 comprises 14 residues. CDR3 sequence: CANSSTVFSYEQYF. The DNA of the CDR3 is TGTGCCAACAGTTCAACAGTCTTCTCCTACGAGCAGTACTTC.

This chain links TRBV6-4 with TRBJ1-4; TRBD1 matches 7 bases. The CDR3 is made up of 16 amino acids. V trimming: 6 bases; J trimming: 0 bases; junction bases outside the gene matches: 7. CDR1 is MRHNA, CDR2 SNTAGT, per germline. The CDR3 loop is CASSQTGIATNEKLFF. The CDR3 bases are TGTGCCAGCAGCCAGACAGGGATCGCAACTAATGAAAAACTGTTTTTT.

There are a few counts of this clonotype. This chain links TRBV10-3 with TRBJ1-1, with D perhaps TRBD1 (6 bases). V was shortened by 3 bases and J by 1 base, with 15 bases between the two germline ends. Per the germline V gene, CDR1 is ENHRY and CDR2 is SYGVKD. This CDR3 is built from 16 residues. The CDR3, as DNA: TGTGCCATCAGTGATGTCACGGGACACCAGAACACTGAAGCTTTCTTT. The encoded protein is CAISDVTGHQNTEAFF.

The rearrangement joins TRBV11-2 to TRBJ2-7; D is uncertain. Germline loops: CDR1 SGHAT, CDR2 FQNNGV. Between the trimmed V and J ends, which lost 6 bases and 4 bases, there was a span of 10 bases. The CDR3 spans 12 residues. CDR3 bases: TGTGCCAGCAGGCAGTCGGATTACGAGCAGTACGTC. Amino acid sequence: CASRQSDYEQYV.

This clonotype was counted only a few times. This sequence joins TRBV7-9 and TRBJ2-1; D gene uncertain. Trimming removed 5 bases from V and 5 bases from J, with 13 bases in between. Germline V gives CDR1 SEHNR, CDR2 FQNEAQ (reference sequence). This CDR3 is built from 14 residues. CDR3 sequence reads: CASSPRNLDNEQFF. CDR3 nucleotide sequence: TGTGCCAGCAGCCCCAGGAACCTCGACAATGAGCAGTTCTTC.

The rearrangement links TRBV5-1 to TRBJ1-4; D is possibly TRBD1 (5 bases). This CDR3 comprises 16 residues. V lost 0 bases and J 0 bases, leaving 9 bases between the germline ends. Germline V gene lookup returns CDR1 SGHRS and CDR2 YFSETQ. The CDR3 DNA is TGCGCCAGCAGCTTGGGACAGTCTGCAACTAATGAAAAACTGTTTTTT. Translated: CASSLGQSATNEKLFF.

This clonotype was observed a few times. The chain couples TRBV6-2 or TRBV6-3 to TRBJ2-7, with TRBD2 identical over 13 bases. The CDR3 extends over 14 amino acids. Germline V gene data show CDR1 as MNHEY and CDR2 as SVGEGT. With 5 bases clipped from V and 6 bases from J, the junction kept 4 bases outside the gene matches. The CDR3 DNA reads TGTGCCAGCAGTCCGGGACTAGCGGGGTTCGAGCAGTACGTC. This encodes CASSPGLAGFEQYV.